This is a list of T cell receptor beta chains from one sample in a study of lymphopenia after photon versus proton radiotherapy. The protocol was immunoSEQ multiplex PCR, while the TCRdb copy is restricted to in-frame clones and leaves out a portion. The data contain tens of thousands of clones, 85% to 90% of them singletons. The starting material was peripheral blood, obtained from a patient treated with proton-based radiotherapy. These receptors originate from a man older than 75 with esophageal cancer. The CDR3 runs from the conserved cysteine through the conserved F or W. Fields, in order: CDR3 protein, CDR3 DNA, CDR3 length, D gene, clone size, V gene, J gene. A D gene is named only where the DNA matches it firmly. Only some rows state a clone size, as once, few, many or a class for expanded clones.

CASTVAGRNSPLHF	TGTGCCAGCACCGTAGCGGGCAGAAATTCACCCCTCCACTTT	14	-	-	TRBV7-2	TRBJ1-6
CASSPRAGQNYGYTF	TGTGCCAGCAGCCCTCGTGCAGGCCAGAACTATGGCTACACCTTC	15	-	-	TRBV7-9	TRBJ1-2
CASSYSMPGTGELFF	TGTGCCAGCAGTTACTCGATGCCAGGAACCGGGGAGCTGTTTTTT	15	-	once	TRBV6-6	TRBJ2-2
CAWRITSGNTIYF	TGTGCCTGGAGGATTACCTCTGGAAACACCATATATTTT	13	-	-	TRBV30	TRBJ1-3
CASSAIISRGFGAYEQYF	TGCGCCAGCAGCGCAATAATCTCCAGGGGTTTTGGAGCTTACGAGCAGTACTTC	18	-	-	TRBV5-1	TRBJ2-7
CASSDPSGTGETQYF	TGTGCCAGCAGTGATCCCTCCGGGACAGGGGAGACCCAGTACTTC	15	TRBD1	-	TRBV25-1	TRBJ2-5
CASSLGQVGELFF	TGTGCCAGCAGCCTAGGCCAGGTCGGGGAGCTGTTTTTT	13	-	-	TRBV7-2	TRBJ2-2
CASSTGQGWNTEAFF	TGCGCCAGCAGCACAGGACAGGGGTGGAACACTGAAGCTTTCTTT	15	TRBD1	-	TRBV5-1	TRBJ1-1
CASSQGRNIPTDTQYF	TGTGCCAGCAGCCAAGGGCGGAACATCCCCACAGATACGCAGTATTTT	16	-	few	TRBV14	TRBJ2-3
CASKVGDRAYQETQYF	TGTGCCAGCAAAGTCGGGGACAGGGCCTACCAAGAGACCCAGTACTTC	16	TRBD1	-	TRBV7-9	TRBJ2-5
CASSEGGQSLYNEQFF	TGTGCCAGCAGTGAAGGGGGACAGTCGCTCTACAATGAGCAGTTCTTC	16	TRBD1	-	TRBV6-1	TRBJ2-1
CSVVRDLRETQYF	TGCAGCGTTGTAAGGGACCTCCGGGAGACCCAGTACTTC	13	-	-	TRBV29-1	TRBJ2-5
CASSLGREWQQFF	TGTGCCAGCAGCTTAGGGCGGGAATGGCAGCAGTTCTTC	13	-	-	TRBV7-8	TRBJ2-1
CASSEIGGGDTEAFF	TGTGCCAGCAGTGAAATTGGAGGGGGGGACACTGAAGCTTTCTTT	15	-	few	TRBV2	TRBJ1-1
CASSSTVGAEAFF	TGTGCCAGCAGCTCCACGGTGGGGGCTGAAGCTTTCTTT	13	-	-	TRBV7-3	TRBJ1-1
CASRYGSTRGKLFF	TGTGCCAGCAGATACGGCAGCACTCGGGGAAAACTGTTTTTT	14	-	-	TRBV2	TRBJ1-4
CASSFGGRGYGYTF	TGTGCCAGCAGCTTTGGAGGGAGAGGCTATGGCTACACCTTC	14	-	-	TRBV7-9	TRBJ1-2
CATSPLPGMGSPLHF	TGTGCCACCAGCCCTCTACCGGGGATGGGTTCACCCCTCCACTTT	15	-	-	TRBV15	TRBJ1-6
CASSLADPTWGTEAFF	TGTGCCAGCAGCTTAGCCGATCCAACCTGGGGGACTGAAGCTTTCTTT	16	-	-	TRBV7-8	TRBJ1-1
CAWKGDRRNYGYTF	TGTGCCTGGAAGGGGGACAGGAGAAACTATGGCTACACCTTC	14	TRBD1	-	TRBV30	TRBJ1-2
CASSPRDSLSVPNYGYTF	TGTGCCAGCAGTCCACGGGACTCCCTTAGTGTCCCTAACTATGGCTACACCTTC	18	-	few	TRBV2	TRBJ1-2
CASSQSTGYSNQPQHF	TGTGCCAGCAGCCAGTCGACTGGTTATAGCAATCAGCCCCAGCATTTT	16	-	-	TRBV5-4	TRBJ1-5
CASSADRYTEAFF	TGTGCCAGCTCAGCGGACAGATACACTGAAGCTTTCTTT	13	-	once	TRBV18	TRBJ1-1
CASKRPGLNTGELFF	TGTGCCAGCAAGCGCCCGGGACTTAACACCGGGGAGCTGTTTTTT	15	-	-	TRBV7-9	TRBJ2-2
CASSSMYGRDSNQPQHF	TGTGCCAGCAGCAGTATGTATGGGAGAGATAGCAATCAGCCCCAGCATTTT	17	-	-	TRBV5-8	TRBJ1-5
CASSSNTGVPNQPQHF	TGTGCCAGCAGCTCAAATACAGGGGTGCCCAATCAGCCCCAGCATTTT	16	TRBD1	-	TRBV7-8	TRBJ1-5
CASSLGQGANTEAFF	TGTGCCAGCAGCCTAGGACAGGGGGCAAACACTGAAGCTTTCTTT	15	TRBD1	once	TRBV11-3	TRBJ1-1